These 13 T cell receptor beta chains were all obtained from the same sample, sequenced in a study of T cell changes during pregnancy in multiple sclerosis. Produced via immunoSEQ multiplex PCR; TCRdb's table is partial and in-frame only. This sample has about 46,000 clones, with roughly 95% found just once. Specimen: CD8+ T cells from peripheral blood mononuclear cells, collected after pregnancy. The receptor set was obtained from a female donor with multiple sclerosis, enrolled in a pregnancy study.

The gene calls are TRBV27 and TRBJ2-2, with D possibly TRBD1 on 5 matching bases. The CDR3 is 14 residues long. Germline-derived CDR1 and CDR2 are MNHEY and SMNVEV (reference sequence). Trimming left V 3 bases short and J 7 bases short, with 12 bases between. For the CDR3, the DNA is TGTGCCAGCAGTTTGAGGACATTGCACGGGGAGCTGTTTTTT. Translation: CASSLRTLHGELFF.

Note on this clone: The sample holds other DNA sequences that translate to the same CDR3. This chain connects TRBV11-2 to TRBJ1-5; no reliable D call. V lost 5 bases and J 0 bases, leaving 20 bases between the germline ends. Per the germline V gene, CDR1 is SGHAT and CDR2 is FQNNGV. The CDR3 covers 18 residues. The CDR3 here is CASSQDGMRLNSNQPQHF. CDR3 nucleotide sequence: TGTGCCAGCAGCCAAGACGGGATGAGACTTAATAGCAATCAGCCCCAGCATTTT.

The chain joins TRBV7-8 to TRBJ2-3; TRBD2 matches at 11 bases. The CDR3 loop spans 16 amino acids. Germline V gives CDR1 SGHVS, CDR2 FQNEAQ. The trim removed 5 bases at V and 2 bases at J, leaving 6 bases unmatched. The CDR3 sequence: CASSPGLAGVTDTQYF. The DNA for the CDR3 is TGTGCCAGCAGCCCAGGACTAGCGGGCGTCACAGATACGCAGTATTTT.

The CDR3 DNA sequence: TGTGCCAGCAGCTTGATTGAGACAGGCGCTTACTCCTACGAGCAGTACTTC. It translates to CASSLIETGAYSYEQYF. The genes are TRBV5-4 and TRBJ2-7, with D possibly TRBD1 on 6 matching bases. Germline V gene sequence: CDR1 SGHNT, CDR2 YYREEE (reference sequence). The length of the CDR3 is 17 residues. The V end was cut by 1 base, the J end by 0 bases, with 17 bases between.

J is TRBJ2-1 and V is TRBV7-9; the match to TRBD2 covers 12 bases. Germline CDR1 and CDR2: SEHNR and FQNEAQ (reference sequence). This CDR3 region has 15 residues. The V and J ends lost 4 bases and 5 bases, in that order; junction bases with no gene match: 3. This CDR3 reads CASSSSGGVNNEQFF. DNA of the CDR3: TGTGCCAGCAGCTCTAGCGGGGGGGTCAACAATGAGCAGTTCTTC.

V is TRBV7-9 and J is TRBJ1-1; TRBD1 matches at 9 bases. Trimming took 5 bases from V and 1 from J; bases not matched to a gene: 8. CDR1 is SEHNR and CDR2 is FQNEAQ in the germline V gene (reference sequence). This CDR3 comprises 16 residues. The CDR3 nucleotides read TGTGCCAGCAGCCCCGGACAGGGGACGAAGAACACTGAAGCTTTCTTT. It codes for CASSPGQGTKNTEAFF.

The genes are TRBV7-9 and TRBJ1-3; D not resolved. V was clipped by 3 bases and J by 2 bases, with 8 bases between them. The CDR3 has 14 residues. The germline CDR1 and CDR2 sequences are SEHNR and FQNEAQ (reference sequence). CDR3 DNA sequence: TGTGCCAGCAGCTTTGTCGGGGCTGGAAACACCATATATTTT. It translates to CASSFVGAGNTIYF.

V and J are TRBV27 and TRBJ1-2, with TRBD1 matching over 8 bases. The junction had 9 bases not matched to a gene; V was cut back by 1 base and J by 8 bases. Germline V lookup: CDR1 MNHEY, CDR2 SMNVEV (reference sequence). CDR3 size: 15 residues. The CDR3 loop reads CASSLFGQGVNGYTF. The DNA for the CDR3 is TGTGCCAGCAGTTTATTTGGACAGGGTGTGAACGGCTACACCTTC.

The chain carries TRBV7-9 and TRBJ1-6; D possibly corresponds to TRBD1 (6 bases). The CDR3 consists of 15 residues. Germline V gene sequence: CDR1 SEHNR, CDR2 FQNEAQ (reference sequence). Deletions cut 4 bases from V and 6 bases from J, with 13 bases between. For the CDR3, the DNA is TGTGCCAGCAGCTCGGTTACAGGGCTTAATTCACCCCTCCACTTT. As protein: CASSSVTGLNSPLHF.

V gene TRBV13 combines with J gene TRBJ2-5; perhaps TRBD2 as D (5 bases). Germline V gene data show CDR1 as PRHDT and CDR2 as FYEKMQ (reference sequence). Trimming stripped 5 bases from V and 5 bases from J, with 15 bases between. CDR3 length: 14 amino acids. The DNA for the CDR3 is TGTGCCAGCAGCCCAGTAGAGGGTCGGGAGACCCAGTACTTC. Residues: CASSPVEGRETQYF. Full variable domain (rest looked up from reference TRBV13 and TRBJ2-5): AAGVIQSPRHLIKEKRETATLKCYPIPRHDTVYWYQQGPGQDPQFLISFYEKMQSDKGSIPDRFSAQQFSDYHSELNMSSLELGDSALYFCASSPVEGRETQYFGPGTRLLVL.

The chain joins TRBV5-4 to TRBJ2-5, with a tentative D call TRBD1 (5 bases). The germline V gene has CDR1 SGHNT and CDR2 YYREEE (reference sequence). V shed 2 bases and J shed 3 bases, with 5 bases lying between them. This CDR3 has 12 amino acids. Here the CDR3 reads CASSFREETQYF. Here the CDR3 DNA reads TGTGCCAGCAGCTTCAGGGAAGAGACCCAGTACTTC. The whole variable domain, filled in from reference TRBV5-4 and TRBJ2-5, reads ETGVTQSPTHLIKTRGQQVTLRCSSQSGHNTVSWYQQALGQGPQFIFQYYREEENGRGNFPPRFSGLQFPNYSSELNVNALELDDSALYLCASSFREETQYFGPGTRLLVL.

The chain couples TRBV2 to TRBJ2-7; 8 bases agree with TRBD1. There are 16 residues in the CDR3. Trimming cost V 7 bases and J 1 base; bases outside gene matches: 12. CDR1 SNHLY and CDR2 FYNNEI come from the germline V gene. This CDR3 reads CASISPRTGISYEQYF. The CDR3 region has the DNA TGTGCCAGCATCTCTCCGAGGACAGGGATTTCCTACGAGCAGTACTTC.

The chain recombines TRBV2 with TRBJ2-1; D gene ambiguous. Germline CDR1 SNHLY, CDR2 FYNNEI. The length of the CDR3 is 17 residues. The V and J ends lost 1 base and 7 bases respectively, with 20 bases between them. Here the CDR3 DNA reads TGTGCCAGCAGTGAAGAGGTGGGTTCCTTACTACGAAATGAGCAGTTCTTC. Translated, it gives CASSEEVGSLLRNEQFF.